Listed here is a single T cell receptor beta chain. The table lists this clone with a few counts. Its antigen is still unknown. No quality values exist for individual bases; no much larger clone is one base distant. There are 11 amino acids in the CDR3, from cysteine to phenylalanine inclusive. The DNA shown is the 33-base CDR3, in frame from base 1. V is clipped by 2 bases and J by 7 bases, and the sequence between their germline boundaries is 5 bases long. Based on the germline V gene, the CDR1 and CDR2 sequences are SGHAT and FQNNGV. Explained via the paper, the time point label denotes: 20-29 weeks after completion of therapy. Patients were solid-organ transplant recipients with drug-resistant/recurrent cytomegalovirus. About ten trial participants were selected for repertoire analysis based on availability of post-therapy peripheral blood mononuclear cells. A BD FACSAria III was used to sort viable CD3+CD8+CD4- lymphocytes from PBMCs. Genomic DNA was extracted from sorted cells with the Qiagen DNeasy Kit.

This sample stems from a study of T cell therapy after organ transplantation (dated by TCRdb to between 2018 and 2021). Looking at the study overall: Autologous CMV-specific T cells, expanded in vitro for two to three weeks with a peptide pool of 30 HLA class I and II CMV epitopes, were used as therapy products. Each patient got up to 6 T cell doses, given every 2 weeks, and was then monitored for around 28 weeks after finishing therapy. Of the approximately 10 patients, eight were classified as clinical responders and two as nonresponders. Patients received a median of 1.92 x 10^8 CMV-specific T cells across 2 to 6 intravenous infusions. Long-term post-therapy blood samples were collected 20 to 29 weeks after completion of therapy. The study was a follow-up TRBV repertoire analysis of an open-label phase I trial of autologous CMV-specific adoptive T cell therapy in solid-organ transplant recipients. Of the ten or so patients, only 8 had long-term post-therapy samples available. Broad study findings and their caveats: Fold change in CD8 clonality after therapy inversely correlated with pretherapy clonality, suggesting less biased repertoires were more receptive to remodeling. Before therapy, nonresponders had marked clonal expansions, and their repertoires changed minimally after therapy. The small cohort prevented assessing confounders such as concurrent antirejection and antiviral medications. Both transferred clonotypes and endogenous clonotypes not detected in the therapy products appeared to be included in post-therapy reconstitution. Reduced sample coverage from poor CD8+ T cell yield may be reflected in the few expansions detected in nonresponders.

Using the immunoSEQ two-step, bias-controlled multiplex PCR assay, TRB CDR3 regions were amplified from genomic DNA. CDR3 libraries were sequenced on an Illumina NextSeq 500. In the original analysis: Initial alignment and bioinformatics, including bias normalization against synthetic CDR3 analogs, were performed with the immunoSEQ Analyzer platform. V, D and J gene annotation followed the IMGT database definitions. Additional TRBV analyses were carried out with default settings in VDJtools version 1.1.10 and the R package tcR version 2.2.1.11. For the GLIPH analysis, version 1.0 was run with default settings. In CDR3 sequences with at least 5 reads, significant changes in clonotype frequency were tested by a 2-sided binomial test with Benjamini-Hochberg correction (alpha = 0.01). TCRdb re-hosts the immuneACCESS table, in-frame sequences only. Its copies lack some clones; in the studies checked, an unresolved V gene accounts for under half of them, and the cause for the rest is not known. V and J calls and clone size are copied from that table; D and trimming were computed from the DNA. Recorded for this sample are roughly 3,500 clones; 55% to 75% of them occurred a single time. About 35% of the sample goes to the ten largest clones.

The source material was CD8+ T cells from blood, sampled after autologous CMV-specific T cell therapy. The sequence links TRBV11-2 to TRBJ1-2; no confident D gene assignment can be made. This receptor was taken from a human patient who had received a solid organ transplant and had CMV disease. Once a transplant has taken place, some T cells may be donor derived. The bases are TGTGCCAGCAGCTTATACAGTGGCTACACCTTC. This is translated as CASSLYSGYTF.